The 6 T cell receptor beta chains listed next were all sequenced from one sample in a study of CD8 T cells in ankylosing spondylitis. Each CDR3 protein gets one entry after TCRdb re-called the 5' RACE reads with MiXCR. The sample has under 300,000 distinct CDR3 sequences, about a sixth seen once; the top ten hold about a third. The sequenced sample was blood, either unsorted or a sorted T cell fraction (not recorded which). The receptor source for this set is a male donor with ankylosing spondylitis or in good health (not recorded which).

The CDR3 DNA sequence: TGTGCCATCTTGGGCAGGGCGAACAATGAGCAGTTCTTC. The encoded protein is CAILGRANNEQFF. The chain links TRBV10-3 to TRBJ2-1; D may be TRBD1 (5 bases). The CDR3 is 13 amino acids. Trimming removed 8 bases from V and 5 bases from J, with 13 bases in between. The germline V gene encodes CDR1 ENHRY and CDR2 SYGVKD.

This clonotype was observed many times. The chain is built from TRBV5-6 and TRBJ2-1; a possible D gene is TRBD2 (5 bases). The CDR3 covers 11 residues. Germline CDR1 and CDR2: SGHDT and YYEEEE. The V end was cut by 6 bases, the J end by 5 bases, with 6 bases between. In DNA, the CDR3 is TGTGCCAGCATGCGGGACAATGAGCAGTTCTTC. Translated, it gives CASMRDNEQFF.

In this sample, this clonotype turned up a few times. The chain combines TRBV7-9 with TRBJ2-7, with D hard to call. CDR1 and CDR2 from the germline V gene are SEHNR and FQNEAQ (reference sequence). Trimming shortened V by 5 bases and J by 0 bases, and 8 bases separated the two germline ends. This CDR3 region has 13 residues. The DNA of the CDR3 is TGTGCCAGCAGCCCCTTTAGCTCCTACGAGCAGTACTTC. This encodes CASSPFSSYEQYF.

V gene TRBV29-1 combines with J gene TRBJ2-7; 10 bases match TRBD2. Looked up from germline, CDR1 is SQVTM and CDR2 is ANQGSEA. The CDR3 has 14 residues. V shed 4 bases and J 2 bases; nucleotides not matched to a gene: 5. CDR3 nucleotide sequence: TGCAGCGTTGTAGGGACTAGCGAAGCCTACGAGCAGTACTTC. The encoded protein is CSVVGTSEAYEQYF.

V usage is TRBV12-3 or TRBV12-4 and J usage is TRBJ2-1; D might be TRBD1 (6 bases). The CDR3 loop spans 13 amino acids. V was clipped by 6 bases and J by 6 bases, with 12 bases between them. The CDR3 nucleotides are TGTGCCAGCAGCCCTCCAGGGGCCAATGAGCAGTTCTTC. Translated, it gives CASSPPGANEQFF.

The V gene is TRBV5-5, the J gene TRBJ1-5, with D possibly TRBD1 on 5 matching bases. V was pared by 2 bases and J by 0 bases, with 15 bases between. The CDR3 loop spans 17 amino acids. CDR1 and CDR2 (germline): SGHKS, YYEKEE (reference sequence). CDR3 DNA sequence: TGTGCCAGCAGCTTTGGACGACAGATCGATAGCAATCAGCCCCAGCATTTT. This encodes CASSFGRQIDSNQPQHF.